The clone carrying this T cell receptor beta chain was counted at least ten times. These data are taken from a study of shared clonotypes between healthy human individuals. Germline V CDR1 and CDR2: MNHEY, SMNVEV (reference sequence). Trimming cost V 0 bases and J 2 bases; bases outside gene matches: 3. The CDR3 is 16 amino acids. Clones were sequenced by immunoSEQ multiplex PCR, and TCRdb holds only the in-frame ones, with some missing. This sample has under 1,100,000 clones, with 60% to 80% found just once. What was sequenced was memory CD4+ T cells sorted from blood. The subset denotes: CD45RA-negative fraction. The V and J genes are TRBV27 and TRBJ1-2; TRBD1 agrees at 10 bases. The receptor was isolated from a man younger than 35 in good health. The CDR3 reads CASSLSGGQGNYGYTF. In DNA, the CDR3 is TGTGCCAGCAGTTTATCTGGGGGACAGGGGAACTATGGCTACACCTTC.